The clone carrying this TCR beta chain occurred a few times. Its antigen is currently unknown. A TCRbeta library incorporating unique molecular identifiers was prepared. TCRdb analysed the PCR reads with MiXCR anew, one entry per CDR3 protein. This sample carries 440,000 or so distinct CDR3 sequences, approximately 41% of them seen once, and the ten largest clones take under 30%. The sample comes from a study of T-cell reconstitution after alpha-beta-depleted transplantation in children. Findings and caveats of the study: Hyperexpanded clones declined; after one year, newly produced T cells mostly supplied diversity. The study traced high day-60 TCRbeta diversity in some patients to surviving recipient T cells and thymic progenitors. Expanded clones from the graft, numbering several hundred, reportedly supplied alpha-beta T cells about two months after transplant.

The CDR3 runs 13 residues. V was pared by 3 bases and J by 0 bases, with 8 bases between. Germline V gene lookup returns CDR1 SQVTM and CDR2 ANQGSEA. Sequencing was performed on PBMCs, taken before TCRalphabeta/CD19-depleted stem cell transplant. The rearrangement links TRBV29-1 to TRBJ1-1, with D perhaps TRBD1 (6 bases). The origin of this receptor is a girl aged 2-10 years with aplastic anemia, due to receive a stem cell transplant. The DNA of the CDR3 is TGCAGCGTTGACGGGGGCCTGAACACTGAAGCTTTCTTT. Translated: CSVDGGLNTEAFF.